This T cell receptor (beta chain) was captured in a study of beta chain features in type 1 diabetes. Study in general: Age, gender and cell yields were alike across patients and healthy donors.

Study conclusions and caveats: A potential PCR bias toward shorter templates would be equal in patient and control samples.

Details on this clone: Antigen specificity is unknown. The sample carries other DNA sequences with the same CDR3.

What was sequenced were expressed TCRB transcripts, since all of the isolated RNA had been reverse transcribed. Sequencing used immunoSEQ multiplex PCR; TCRdb keeps in-frame clones, though not all of them. The table shows 250,000 or so clones, with 27% occurring only once. This CDR3 has 16 amino acids. CDR1 is SGDLS, CDR2 YYNGEE, per germline. Trimming stripped 0 bases from V and 1 base from J, with 10 bases between. The rearrangement joins TRBV9 to TRBJ2-2; D gene unclear. The clonotype was recovered from a man under 40 in good health. The sequencing input was central memory CD4+ T cells from blood. This chain's CDR3 is CASSVGWAVNTGELFF. In DNA form, the CDR3 reads TGTGCCAGCAGCGTAGGGTGGGCCGTGAACACCGGGGAGCTGTTTTTT.